This entry is about one T cell receptor beta chain. Its antigen target is currently unknown. No base quality information exists; no much larger clone differs at one position. The sample originates from a study of CD8+ T cells in alopecia areata (dated by TCRdb to between 2018 and 2020). Looking at the study overall: Treated patients were enrolled in an open-label pilot trial of oral tofacitinib at 5 to 10 mg twice daily for moderate-to-severe alopecia areata. Patients stayed on tofacitinib for 6 to 18 months and then had 6 months of follow-up off drug so that delayed response and recurrence could be assessed. Disease severity in treated patients was measured with the SALT score, which quantifies the percentage of affected scalp surface area. In both human patients and the C3H/HeJ mouse model, the study applied high-throughput TCRbeta sequencing to look at T cell clonal expansion in alopecia areata. Human TCRbeta sequencing covered scalp tissue and sorted CD4+ and CD8+ peripheral blood T cells from patchy and totalis/universalis alopecia areata patients and healthy controls. Biopsies were taken from tofacitinib-treated patients at baseline and at 4 and 24 weeks of treatment, and a later scalp biopsy was taken in several of the tofacitinib-treated patients. Clonality in the scalp was compared among normal scalp (n=4), patchy alopecia areata scalp (n=8), and alopecia totalis/universalis scalp (n=8). RNA was extracted with the PAXgene miRNA kit for fixed scalp, the miRNeasy kit for PBMCs, and the RNeasy kit for mouse skin. Amplification of TCRbeta CDR3 regions was done by immunoSEQ multiplex PCR using 35 Vbeta forward primers and 13 Jbeta reverse primers.

Read against the paper, the sample's time point label means: 24 weeks on oral tofacitinib. The treatment or condition label corresponds to: oral pan-JAK inhibitor, 5-10 mg twice daily. Lesional scalp punch biopsies and peripheral blood were obtained from alopecia areata patients. After PBMCs were isolated by density centrifugation and stained for CD3, CD4 and CD8, a FACSAria was used to sort CD4+ and CD8+ T cells. Library generation was performed with the immunoSEQ multiplex PCR assay. To provide template for TCR sequencing, every sample had RNA extracted and reverse transcribed into cDNA. SuperScript III was used for first-strand cDNA synthesis, primed with a 2:1 mix of oligo-dT and random hexamers. A synthetic immune receptor repertoire was used to gauge amplification bias, and whatever bias remained was removed computationally. In the authors' own workflow: Raw reads were preprocessed for error removal, and CDR3 was defined according to IMGT conventions as running from the conserved cysteine to phenylalanine. Clonality was computed by normalizing Shannon entropy by log2 of the number of productive unique TCRs and subtracting the result from 1. Whether each scalp clone was CD4 or CD8 was inferred by checking scalp TCRbeta sequences against the CD4 and CD8 repertoires from sorted blood. TCRdb re-hosts the immuneACCESS table, in-frame sequences only. Its copies lack some clones; in the studies checked, an unresolved V gene accounts for under half of them, and the cause for the rest is not known. V, J and clone size were drawn from that table, and D and trimming were deduced from the DNA. For this sample the table gives under 150,000 clones, of which approximately 51% were detected only once. 3% to 3.5% of the sample goes to the ten largest clones.

V loses 7 bases at its end and J loses 4 bases; junction bases beyond the gene matches: 1. CDR1 and CDR2, per the germline V gene, are SQVTM and ANQGSEA. Measured from the cysteine to the phenylalanine, the CDR3 is 12 residues long. The retained sequence is limited to the CDR3, 36 bases, with the frame set at the first base. Beyond this particular receptor, the publication reports: TCR sequences shared between patients were less clear than in mice, possibly partly because of HLA diversity in the patient population. With tofacitinib, both scalp clonality and the number of expanded CD8+ clones among the top 100 scalp clones went down significantly. Because the treated cohort was small and had just a single nonresponder, larger studies are needed to establish links between baseline CD8+ expansion and response. During tofacitinib treatment, many expanded lesional clones stuck around in both scalp and blood, and this persistence may partly explain why relapse happens after treatment is stopped. Higher clonality and more expanded CD8+ clones were observed in lesional scalp than in normal scalp, particularly in alopecia totalis/universalis, a finding suggestive of antigenic drive. Scalp TCR repertoire analysis is complicated because resident alphabeta T cells in normal human skin are also sequenced, whereas mouse skin is dominated by gammadelta T cells.

Here the sequenced sample was CD4+ T cells sorted from blood, taken at week 24, from a patient treated with tofacitinib. The sequence is built from TRBV29-1 and TRBJ1-1; 12 central nucleotides agree with TRBD1. The sequence came from a human donor with alopecia areata. The bases read TGCAGCGGGGACAGGGGGCTCACTGAAGCTTTCTTT. Protein translation: CSGDRGLTEAFF.